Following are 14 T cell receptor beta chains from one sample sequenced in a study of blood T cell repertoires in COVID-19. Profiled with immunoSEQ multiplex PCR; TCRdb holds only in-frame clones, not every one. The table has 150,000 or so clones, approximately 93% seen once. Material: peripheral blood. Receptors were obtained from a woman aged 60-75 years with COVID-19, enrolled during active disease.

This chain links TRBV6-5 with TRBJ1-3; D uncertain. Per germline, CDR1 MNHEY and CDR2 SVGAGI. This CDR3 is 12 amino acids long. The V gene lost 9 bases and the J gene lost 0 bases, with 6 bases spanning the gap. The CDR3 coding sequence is TGTGCCAGTCTGAGCTCTGGAAACACCATATATTTT. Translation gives CASLSSGNTIYF.

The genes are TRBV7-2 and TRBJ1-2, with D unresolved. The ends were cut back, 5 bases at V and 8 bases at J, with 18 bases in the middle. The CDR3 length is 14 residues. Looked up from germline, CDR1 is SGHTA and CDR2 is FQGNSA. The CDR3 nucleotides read TGTGCCAGCAGCCCATACTCTGAGATCAAAGGCTACACCTTC. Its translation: CASSPYSEIKGYTF.

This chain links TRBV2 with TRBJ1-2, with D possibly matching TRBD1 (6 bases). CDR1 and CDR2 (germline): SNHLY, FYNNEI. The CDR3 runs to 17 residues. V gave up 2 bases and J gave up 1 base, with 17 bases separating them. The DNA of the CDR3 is TGTGCCAGCAGTGAACGCCTTAGGGGGACGGGTAACTATGGCTACACCTTC. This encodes CASSERLRGTGNYGYTF.

CDR3 bases: TGCGCCAGCAGCTTGGGGCGGGGGGAATTTTACAATGAGCAGTTCTTC. The encoded protein is CASSLGRGEFYNEQFF. The gene calls are TRBV5-1 and TRBJ2-1; 8 nucleotides match TRBD2. Germline V CDR1 and CDR2: SGHRS, YFSETQ. This CDR3 contains 16 residues. The J segment lost 4 bases and the V segment lost 0 bases, leaving 6 bases of the junction unmatched.

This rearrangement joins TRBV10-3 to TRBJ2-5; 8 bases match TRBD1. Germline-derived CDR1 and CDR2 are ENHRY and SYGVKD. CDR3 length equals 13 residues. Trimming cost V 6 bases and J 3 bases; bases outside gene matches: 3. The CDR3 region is CAIRAGGEETQYF. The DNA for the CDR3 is TGTGCCATCAGGGCAGGGGGCGAAGAGACCCAGTACTTC.

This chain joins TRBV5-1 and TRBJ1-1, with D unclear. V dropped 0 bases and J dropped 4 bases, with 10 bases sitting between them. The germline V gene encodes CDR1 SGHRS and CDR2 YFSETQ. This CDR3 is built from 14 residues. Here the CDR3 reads CASSLGAGSTEAFF. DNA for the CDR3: TGCGCCAGCAGCTTGGGTGCGGGGTCCACTGAAGCTTTCTTT.

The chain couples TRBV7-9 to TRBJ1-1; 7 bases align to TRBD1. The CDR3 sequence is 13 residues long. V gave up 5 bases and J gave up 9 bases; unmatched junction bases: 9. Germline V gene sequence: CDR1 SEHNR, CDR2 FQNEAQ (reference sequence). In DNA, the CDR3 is TGTGCCAGCAGCCTGGGACAGAGGTCGAAAGCTTTCTTT. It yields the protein CASSLGQRSKAFF.

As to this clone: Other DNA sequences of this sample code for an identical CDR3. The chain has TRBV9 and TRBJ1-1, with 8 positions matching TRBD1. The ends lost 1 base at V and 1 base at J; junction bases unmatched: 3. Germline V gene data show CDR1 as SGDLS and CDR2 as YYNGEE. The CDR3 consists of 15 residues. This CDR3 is CASSVLGTGNTEAFF. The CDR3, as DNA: TGTGCCAGCAGCGTATTGGGGACAGGGAACACTGAAGCTTTCTTT.

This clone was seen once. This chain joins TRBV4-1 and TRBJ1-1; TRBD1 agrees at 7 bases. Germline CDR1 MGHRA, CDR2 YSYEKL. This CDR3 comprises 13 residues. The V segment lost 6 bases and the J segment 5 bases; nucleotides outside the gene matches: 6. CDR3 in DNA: TGCGCCAGCAGGGACAGGTATGTGACTGAAGCTTTCTTT. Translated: CASRDRYVTEAFF.

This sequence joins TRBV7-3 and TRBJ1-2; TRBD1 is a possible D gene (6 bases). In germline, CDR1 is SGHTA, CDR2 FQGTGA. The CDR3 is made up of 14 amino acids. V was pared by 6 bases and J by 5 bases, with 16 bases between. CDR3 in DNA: TGTGCCAGCAGGGACAGCGGGACATATTATGGCTACACCTTC. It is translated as CASRDSGTYYGYTF.

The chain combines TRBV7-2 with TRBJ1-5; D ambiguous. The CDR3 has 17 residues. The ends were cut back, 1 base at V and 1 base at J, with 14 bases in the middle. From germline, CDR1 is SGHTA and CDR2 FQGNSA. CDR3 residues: CASSLGRVGRSNQPQHF. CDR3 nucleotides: TGTGCCAGCAGCTTAGGGAGAGTAGGTCGAAGCAATCAGCCCCAGCATTTT.

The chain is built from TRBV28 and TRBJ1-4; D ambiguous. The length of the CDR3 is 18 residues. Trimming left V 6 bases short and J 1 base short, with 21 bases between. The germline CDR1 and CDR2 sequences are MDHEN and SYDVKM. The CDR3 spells CASSSQDYLWGTNEKLFF. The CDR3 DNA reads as TGTGCCAGCAGCAGCCAAGACTATTTATGGGGAACTAATGAAAAACTGTTTTTT.

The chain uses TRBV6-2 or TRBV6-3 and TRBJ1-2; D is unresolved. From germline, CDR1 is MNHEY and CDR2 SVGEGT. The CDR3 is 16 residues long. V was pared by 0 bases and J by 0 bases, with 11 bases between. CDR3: CASSYSMGSANYGYTF. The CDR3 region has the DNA TGTGCCAGCAGTTACTCGATGGGCTCGGCTAACTATGGCTACACCTTC.

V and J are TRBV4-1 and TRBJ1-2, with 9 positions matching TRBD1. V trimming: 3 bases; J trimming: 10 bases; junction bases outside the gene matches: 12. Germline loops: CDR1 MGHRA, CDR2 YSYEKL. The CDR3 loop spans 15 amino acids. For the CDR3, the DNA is TGCGCCAGCAGCCATCTCGTGACAGGGGGAACCGTCTACACCTTC. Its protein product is CASSHLVTGGTVYTF.